These T cell receptor beta chains were read from a single sample in a study of CD8+ T cells in alopecia areata. Assay: immunoSEQ multiplex PCR; the TCRdb copy retains only in-frame clones and omits some. Among some 130,000 clones listed, about 59% were seen once. The sample was CD8+ T cells sorted from blood, taken at week 4, from a patient treated with tofacitinib. The receptors originated from a human donor with alopecia areata. Each CDR3 is given with its conserved first and last residue. A D gene is named only where the DNA matches it firmly. Expanded clones get a size class; other rows say once, few or many, or leave the size out.

D	J	size	V	DNA	CDR3
TRBD1	TRBJ1-5	few	TRBV30	TGTGCCTGGAGTCCCGGGACAGGGTCCCCTTACAATCAGCCCCAGCATTTT	CAWSPGTGSPYNQPQHF
-	TRBJ2-3	-	TRBV5-6	TGTGCCAGCTCGAGGGAGACGAGCACAGATACGCAGTATTTT	CASSRETSTDTQYF
-	TRBJ1-1	-	TRBV5-1	TGCGCCAGCAGCTTGGGGTTGTCGAACACTGAAGCTTTCTTT	CASSLGLSNTEAFF
-	TRBJ2-3	-	TRBV2	TGTGCCAGCAGTGGGTTAGAGGGGAGCACAGATACGCAGTATTTT	CASSGLEGSTDTQYF
-	TRBJ2-7	few	TRBV29-1	TGCAGCGTTGATACCGGGACGGACTCCTACGAGCAGTACTTC	CSVDTGTDSYEQYF
-	TRBJ1-1	-	TRBV6-5	TGTGCCAGCAGTCCTGCCGGTGGGACTGAAGCTTTCTTT	CASSPAGGTEAFF
-	TRBJ2-5	few	TRBV11-2	TGTGCCAGCAGCTACGAATACCGGGGTATGGGGGAGACCCAGTACTTC	CASSYEYRGMGETQYF
-	TRBJ2-2	few	TRBV7-9	TGTGCCAGCAGCTTAGCGGGGGGCCACACCGGGGAGCTGTTTTTT	CASSLAGGHTGELFF
-	TRBJ1-1	-	TRBV4-1	TGCGCCAGCAGCCAAACGGGACGCGAAGCTTTCTTT	CASSQTGREAFF
-	TRBJ1-5	few	TRBV2	TGTGCCAGCAGTGACCCGGGCGTGGGGGCGAATCAGCCCCAGCATTTT	CASSDPGVGANQPQHF
-	TRBJ2-1	-	TRBV7-6	TGTGCCAGCAGCCTAGTAGCGGATAAGGAGCAGTTCTTC	CASSLVADKEQFF
-	TRBJ1-2	-	TRBV4-1	TGCGCCAGCAGCCAACGCCCCTCGGGAGCCTGGTATGGCTACACCTTC	CASSQRPSGAWYGYTF
-	TRBJ1-2	-	TRBV7-9	TGTGCCAGCGGCGTCCTTGAGCCTGGGGCTGGCTACACCTTC	CASGVLEPGAGYTF
TRBD2	TRBJ2-1	-	TRBV6-4	TGTGCCAGCAGTGACCGGGGGGGCCACAATGAGCAGTTCTTC	CASSDRGGHNEQFF
-	TRBJ2-3	-	TRBV5-6	TGTGCCAGCAGCTTGGGGCCCGAAGTTTCCACAGATACGCAGTATTTT	CASSLGPEVSTDTQYF
-	TRBJ1-2	-	TRBV27	TGTGCCAGCAGTTTGGGGCCGACCTATGGCTACACCTTC	CASSLGPTYGYTF
-	TRBJ1-2	few	TRBV6-5	TGTGCCAGCACCCAAACGGGGGTTGATGGCTACACCTTC	CASTQTGVDGYTF
-	TRBJ1-2	-	TRBV29-1	TGCAGCGTCTCCAGGGAAGGCTACACCTTC	CSVSREGYTF
TRBD1	TRBJ1-5	-	TRBV19	TGTGCCAGCTCCCCTGACAGGGACAATCAGCCCCAGCATTTT	CASSPDRDNQPQHF
TRBD1	TRBJ1-2	-	TRBV11-2	TGTGCCAGCAGCACCCACAGGGGGCATTATGGCTACACCTTC	CASSTHRGHYGYTF
TRBD1	TRBJ2-7	few	TRBV29-1	TGCAGCATCCGGACAGGGGAGGCCGAGCAGTACTTC	CSIRTGEAEQYF
-	TRBJ1-1	-	TRBV9	TGTGCCAGCAGCCCGGGGGGGAACACTGAAGCTTTCTTT	CASSPGGNTEAFF
-	TRBJ2-5	few	TRBV6-6	TGTGCCAGCAGTTCGGACCCGGTGACCCAGTACTTC	CASSSDPVTQYF
-	TRBJ2-7	-	TRBV5-1	TGCGCCAGCAGCTTGAGGCGGGGCACCTACGAGCAGTACTTC	CASSLRRGTYEQYF
-	TRBJ1-2	-	TRBV7-2	TGTGCCAGCAGCTTAGAGGGAGGGATCTACTATGGCTACACCTTC	CASSLEGGIYYGYTF